This TCR beta chain was identified during a study of blood T cell repertoires in COVID-19. Per the original methods: Estimation of nucleated cell counts relied on the amplification of reference gene primers. The protocol was immunoSEQ multiplex PCR, while the TCRdb copy is restricted to in-frame clones and leaves out a portion. The V and J calls and clone size come from that table; D and trimming were worked out from the DNA. Here the sample spans a few hundred thousand clones, 84% being singletons. The ends were cut back, 3 bases at V and 2 bases at J, with 19 bases in the middle. Germline V gene data show CDR1 as GTSNPN and CDR2 as SVGIG (reference sequence). The CDR3 is 16 amino acids.

The chain is built from TRBV30 and TRBJ1-2; D is ambiguous. This sequence was found in a woman of 80 years or more with active or convalescent COVID-19. The sequenced sample was peripheral blood. The CDR3 here is CAWRGFKGRGNYGYTF. DNA of the CDR3: TGTGCCTGGAGGGGCTTCAAGGGCCGAGGGAACTATGGCTACACCTTC.